This T cell receptor beta chain is from a study of T cells in Graves' hyperthyroidism and ophthalmopathy. This clonotype has just a few counts. Over 18 months, lack of ophthalmopathy progression marked Graves' hyperthyroidism as stable. Thyroid ultrasound and orbital computed tomography, with clinical symptoms and serum thyroxine and TRAb, informed diagnoses. RNA transcripts provided the source from which TCR beta CDR3 regions were amplified. The HTBI primer set served for first-round RT-PCR of the TCR CDR3. TCRdb independently ran MiXCR on the multiplex PCR reads; one entry per CDR3 protein. The sample holds 700,000 to 850,000 distinct CDR3 sequences, roughly 32% seen once. The receptor comes from a woman aged 40 to 50 with Graves' hyperthyroidism. The sample consisted of blood.

The CDR3 loop is CASSFFGSPLHF. Here the CDR3 DNA reads TGTGCCAGCAGTTTTTTCGGTTCACCCCTCCACTTT. The chain carries TRBV28 and TRBJ1-6; no clear D gene. The germline CDR1 and CDR2 sequences are MDHEN and SYDVKM. The CDR3 sequence is 12 residues long. Trimming shortened V by 3 bases and J by 9 bases, and 6 bases separated the two germline ends.